This T cell receptor beta chain was recorded in a study of T cells in Graves' hyperthyroidism and ophthalmopathy. In its sample, this clonotype was seen a few times. Amplification targeted TCR beta CDR3 regions from RNA transcripts. The primer set for the first-round RT-PCR of the TCR CDR3 was HTBI. Each CDR3 protein gets one entry after TCRdb re-called the multiplex PCR reads with MiXCR. There are around 800,000 distinct CDR3 sequences in the sample; more than 30% occur only once, and 8.9% lies in the top ten. Clinical symptoms, serum thyroxine and TRAb, thyroid ultrasound and orbital computed tomography were used for the diagnoses. The V end was cut by 0 bases, the J end by 5 bases, with 11 bases between. Germline lookup yields CDR1 MNHEY and CDR2 SVGAGI. This CDR3 has 15 amino acids.

Sequencing used blood. The clonotype originates from a man younger than 30 with Graves' hyperthyroidism. The rearrangement joins TRBV6-5 to TRBJ1-5; D is unresolved. CDR3 DNA: TGTGCCAGCAGTTACTCTGGAGGGTTCGATCAGCCCCAGCATTTT. It translates to CASSYSGGFDQPQHF.